The following is a TCR beta chain sequence with its context. Antigen specificity is unknown. A read error may produce the germline difference seen at one junction end. Patients chosen for sequencing had shown CD8+CD57+ cell expansion by flow cytometry. Patients uniformly had severe acquired aplastic anemia. Therapy had not been given to patients before blood sampling. This entry belongs to a study of CD8+CD57+ T cells in acquired aplastic anemia. At the level of the study: Each DNA sample taken from sorted CD4+ and CD8+ cells came to 3 to 3.5 ug on average. Overall study results and limits: In CD8+ cells, Simpson's diversity showed no significant difference between patients and controls.

Germline CDR1 SGHKS, CDR2 YYEKEE (reference sequence). The CDR3 is 13 amino acids. The study profiled TCR beta VDJ and CDR3 using genomic DNA as template. TCRdb reanalysed the reads using MiXCR and keeps one entry per CDR3 protein. The top ten clones hold 15% to 20% of a sample with around 220,000 distinct CDR3 sequences, over 40% of them seen once. Sequencing was performed on sorted CD4+, CD8+, or CD8+CD57+ T cells (not recorded which) from PBMCs. The sequence came from a human donor with aplastic anemia. The rearrangement uses TRBV5-5 and TRBJ1-6; 8 nucleotides agree with TRBD1. The CDR3 DNA follows: TGTGCCAGCAGCCCGACAGGGGATTCGCCCCTCCACTTT. Translating it yields CASSPTGDSPLHF.